These T cell receptor beta chains were read from a single sample in a study of shared clonotypes between healthy human individuals. This table comes from immunoSEQ multiplex PCR, and its TCRdb copy is limited to in-frame clones, with some not included. The table lists over 2 million clones, approximately 94% of them singletons. Sequenced input: naive CD8+ T cells sorted from blood. The receptor source for this set is a man between 18 and 35 years old in good health. Each CDR3 is given with its conserved first and last residue. Fields, in order: CDR3 protein, CDR3 DNA, V gene, D gene, J gene, clone size. D genes are given only for firm matches. A clone size is listed for some rows: how often the clone was seen (once, few, many), or a class if it is expanded.

CAWSVRQGTYEQYF	TGTGCCTGGAGTGTAAGGCAGGGAACATACGAGCAGTACTTC	TRBV30	.	TRBJ2-7	.
CSVEDWAAGGGGYTF	TGCAGCGTTGAAGATTGGGCCGCAGGGGGTGGAGGCTACACCTTC	TRBV29-1	TRBD1	TRBJ1-2	.
CASSSSGMGETEAFF	TGTGCCAGCAGCTCGAGCGGGATGGGGGAAACTGAAGCTTTCTTT	TRBV7-9	.	TRBJ1-1	.
CASSMTGGSPDTQYF	TGTGCCAGTAGTATGACTGGGGGTAGCCCAGATACGCAGTATTTT	TRBV19	.	TRBJ2-3	.
CASSFQTAYEQYF	TGTGCCAGCAGCTTTCAGACGGCCTACGAGCAGTACTTC	TRBV7-9	.	TRBJ2-7	.
CASRPQGGDTGELFF	TGTGCCAGCAGACCCCAGGGGGGTGACACCGGGGAGCTGTTTTTT	TRBV2	.	TRBJ2-2	.
CSVEDGGVGTEAFF	TGCAGCGTTGAAGATGGGGGAGTTGGCACTGAAGCTTTCTTT	TRBV29-1	.	TRBJ1-1	.
CASSLDGEGIYEQYF	TGTGCCAGCAGCTTGGATGGGGAGGGGATATACGAGCAGTACTTC	TRBV5-6	TRBD2	TRBJ2-7	.
CASSMGGGTEAFF	TGTGCCAGTAGTATGGGAGGGGGGACAGAAGCTTTCTTT	TRBV19	.	TRBJ1-1	.
CASSPDSPAEAFF	TGCGCCAGCAGCCCGGACAGTCCAGCTGAAGCTTTCTTT	TRBV5-1	.	TRBJ1-1	.
CAWSVHPTSTDTQYF	TGTGCCTGGAGTGTCCACCCCACTAGCACAGATACGCAGTATTTT	TRBV30	.	TRBJ2-3	.
CASSGTSEEQFF	TGTGCCAGCAGCGGGACTAGCGAAGAGCAGTTCTTC	TRBV5-6	TRBD2	TRBJ2-1	.
CASSPLGGLAGSDTQYF	TGTGCCAGCAGCCCTTTAGGGGGACTAGCGGGGTCGGATACGCAGTATTTT	TRBV6-4	TRBD2	TRBJ2-3	.
CASSPQLVDTQYF	TGTGCCAGCAGCCCCCAACTAGTTGATACGCAGTATTTT	TRBV7-9	.	TRBJ2-3	.
CASSQDVSYTEAFF	TGCGCCAGCAGCCAAGATGTTAGTTACACTGAAGCTTTCTTT	TRBV4-1	.	TRBJ1-1	.
CASGRSQGASTEAFF	TGTGCCAGCGGAAGGAGCCAGGGGGCGAGCACTGAAGCTTTCTTT	TRBV5-4	TRBD1	TRBJ1-1	.
CASSSEAYEQYF	TGTGCCAGCAGCTCTGAAGCCTACGAGCAGTACTTC	TRBV5-5	.	TRBJ2-7	once
CASSLGLAGVAYEQYF	TGTGCCAGCAGCTTAGGGCTAGCGGGGGTCGCCTACGAGCAGTACTTC	TRBV11-2	TRBD2	TRBJ2-7	.
CASSPSSGPIAYEQYF	TGTGCCAGCAGCCCCTCTAGCGGCCCCATCGCCTACGAGCAGTACTTC	TRBV5-8	TRBD2	TRBJ2-7	.
CASSQGSFNEKLFF	TGCGCCAGCAGCCAAGGTAGCTTCAATGAAAAACTGTTTTTT	TRBV4-3	.	TRBJ1-4	.
CASSRTPDTYEQYF	TGTGCCAGCAGCCGGACCCCGGATACCTACGAGCAGTACTTC	TRBV11-2	.	TRBJ2-7	.
CASRTLGQGNTIYF	TGTGCCAGCAGGACACTAGGGCAGGGAAACACCATATATTTT	TRBV27	.	TRBJ1-3	.
CASSLSGSLVFF	TGTGCCAGCAGTTTATCAGGATCGTTAGTGTTTTTT	TRBV28	.	TRBJ1-4	once
CASSQDGNRGTRGVAEAFF	TGCGCCAGCAGCCAGGACGGGAACAGGGGGACCCGGGGGGTAGCTGAAGCTTTCTTT	TRBV4-1	TRBD1	TRBJ1-1	few
CASSAELAGGRNEQFF	TGTGCCAGCAGCGCCGAACTAGCGGGGGGGCGGAATGAGCAGTTCTTC	TRBV9	TRBD2	TRBJ2-1	.
CASSGTGINSPLHF	TGTGCCAGCAGCGGGACAGGGATAAATTCACCCCTCCACTTT	TRBV9	TRBD1	TRBJ1-6	.
CASSLEGLYEQYF	TGTGCCAGCAGCTTGGAGGGGCTCTACGAGCAGTACTTC	TRBV7-9	.	TRBJ2-7	once
CASSLDLEGNNSPLHF	TGTGCCAGCAGCTTGGACCTGGAAGGTAATAATTCACCCCTCCACTTT	TRBV12-1	.	TRBJ1-6	.
CASSPSSGQETQYF	TGTGCCAGCAGCCCATCTAGCGGTCAAGAGACCCAGTACTTC	TRBV5-4	TRBD2	TRBJ2-5	.
CASSPLELELDEQYF	TGTGCCAGCTCACCACTGGAACTGGAGTTAGACGAGCAGTACTTC	TRBV18	.	TRBJ2-7	.
CASSVQGAFTGELFF	TGTGCCAGCAGCGTACAGGGGGCATTCACCGGGGAGCTGTTTTTT	TRBV6-5	TRBD1	TRBJ2-2	once
CASSLINSPLHF	TGTGCCAGCAGTTTAATTAATTCACCCCTCCACTTT	TRBV27	.	TRBJ1-6	.
CASSQNRARSYNEQFF	TGTGCCAGCAGCCAAAACAGGGCAAGGTCCTACAATGAGCAGTTCTTC	TRBV9	.	TRBJ2-1	.
CASLGQGVPGELFF	TGTGCCAGCCTCGGACAGGGGGTGCCCGGGGAGCTGTTTTTT	TRBV7-9	TRBD1	TRBJ2-2	.
CSLRLALTGELFF	TGCAGCTTGAGACTAGCCCTCACCGGGGAGCTGTTTTTT	TRBV29-1	TRBD2	TRBJ2-2	.
CASSPREGNKDEQYF	TGTGCCAGCAGCCCGAGGGAAGGGAACAAGGACGAGCAGTACTTC	TRBV7-9	.	TRBJ2-7	.
CASSMESGGRYEQYF	TGTGCCAGCAGCATGGAATCTGGGGGGAGGTACGAGCAGTACTTC	TRBV5-6	.	TRBJ2-7	.
CASSMTGAGTEAFF	TGTGCCAGTAGTATGACAGGGGCGGGCACTGAAGCTTTCTTT	TRBV19	TRBD1	TRBJ1-1	.
CASSLAEGGFGEKLFF	TGCGCCAGCAGCTTGGCCGAGGGTGGGTTTGGTGAAAAACTGTTTTTT	TRBV5-1	.	TRBJ1-4	.
CASSEGVTDTQYF	TGTGCCAGCAGTGAGGGAGTCACAGATACGCAGTATTTT	TRBV5-6	.	TRBJ2-3	.
CASSLAMEIEQFF	TGTGCCAGCAGCTTGGCCATGGAAATAGAGCAGTTCTTC	TRBV5-4	.	TRBJ2-1	once
CASSLSGEGAQYF	TGTGCCAGCAGTTTATCCGGGGAGGGGGCCCAGTACTTC	TRBV27	.	TRBJ2-5	.
CASSQAGRAGEQYF	TGCGCCAGCAGCCAAGCCGGGAGGGCGGGGGAGCAGTACTTC	TRBV4-1	TRBD2	TRBJ2-7	.
CASSDLAGTDTQYF	TGCGCCAGCAGTGATTTGGCGGGAACAGATACGCAGTATTTT	TRBV10-1	.	TRBJ2-3	.
CASSLGLAGDTQYF	TGTGCCAGCAGCTTAGGTTTGGCAGGGGACACGCAGTATTTT	TRBV13	.	TRBJ2-3	.
CASSQDLGGDNGYTF	TGTGCCAGCAGCCAAGATCTGGGGGGGGATAATGGCTACACCTTC	TRBV4-2	.	TRBJ1-2	once
CASSEEGLAVYEQYF	TGTGCCAGCAGTGAAGAGGGACTAGCGGTCTACGAGCAGTACTTC	TRBV6-1	TRBD2	TRBJ2-7	.
CASSFWGYEQYF	TGTGCCAGCAGCTTCTGGGGCTACGAGCAGTACTTC	TRBV7-2	.	TRBJ2-7	once
CASSYSDRGDYEQYF	TGTGCCAGCAGTTACTCGGACAGGGGTGACTACGAGCAGTACTTC	TRBV6-6	TRBD1	TRBJ2-7	.
CASSQEIGLVQETQYF	TGCGCCAGCAGCCAAGAAATCGGTCTAGTACAAGAGACCCAGTACTTC	TRBV4-3	.	TRBJ2-5	.
CASSPLWATSSYEQYF	TGTGCCAGCAGTCCCCTTTGGGCGACAAGCTCCTACGAGCAGTACTTC	TRBV27	.	TRBJ2-7	.
CASSEGSGGYNEQFF	TGCGCCAGCAGTGAGGGCAGCGGGGGGTACAATGAGCAGTTCTTC	TRBV10-2	TRBD2	TRBJ2-1	.
CASSLDGGSGSYEQYF	TGTGCCAGCAGCTTAGATGGCGGGAGTGGCTCCTACGAGCAGTACTTC	TRBV7-9	TRBD2	TRBJ2-7	.
CASRTGPYEQYF	TGTGCCAGCCGGACAGGACCTTACGAGCAGTACTTC	TRBV27	TRBD1	TRBJ2-7	.
CASTPITGPYEQYF	TGTGCCAGCACCCCTATCACAGGGCCCTACGAGCAGTACTTC	TRBV28	.	TRBJ2-7	.
CASSLLAGGIDLYGYTF	TGTGCCAGCAGCTTACTTGCGGGGGGGATTGACCTCTATGGCTACACCTTC	TRBV7-8	.	TRBJ1-2	.
CASSRGQGAETQYF	TGTGCTAGCAGCCGTGGACAGGGGGCAGAGACCCAGTACTTC	TRBV7-7	TRBD1	TRBJ2-5	.